A single sample gave rise to the 2 T cell receptor beta chains below, sequenced in a study of response to subunit inactivated influenza vaccine. TCRdb redid the calling of the RT-PCR reads with MiXCR, one entry per CDR3 protein. The sample includes hundreds of thousands of distinct CDR3 sequences, approximately 13% of them seen just once. This sample comprised PBMCs from blood, obtained 14 days before vaccination. The receptor set was obtained from a man between 45 and 60 years old who received an inactivated influenza vaccine.

This clonotype was recorded a few times. The J gene is TRBJ2-1, the V gene TRBV25-1, with D possibly being TRBD2 (6 bases). Trimming pared 6 bases from V and 9 bases from J, leaving 24 bases between. The CDR3 runs 16 residues. Germline lookup yields CDR1 MGHDK and CDR2 SYGVNS. The CDR3 sequence is CASSQTSSRRMGEQFF. DNA for the CDR3: TGTGCCAGCAGCCAAACTAGCTCACGTAGGATGGGTGAGCAGTTCTTC.

The genes are TRBV4-2 and TRBJ1-4, with D possibly matching TRBD1 (6 bases). Looked up from germline, CDR1 is LGHNA and CDR2 is YNFKEQ. V lost 2 bases and J 0 bases, leaving 13 bases between the germline ends. The CDR3 contains 17 residues. CDR3: CASSQRRTDATNEKLFF. CDR3 nucleotides: TGTGCCAGCAGCCAAAGACGGACAGATGCAACTAATGAAAAACTGTTTTTT.